Listed here are 5 T cell receptor beta chains from one sample, sequenced in a study of T cell responses to AZD1222 COVID-19 vaccine. Libraries were prepared by immunoSEQ multiplex PCR; TCRdb keeps only in-frame clonotypes and omits some of them. The table includes about 130,000 clones, approximately 93% detected once. The sample in question was peripheral blood, obtained on day 0 of AZD1222 vaccination. These receptors were taken from an adult in good health.

The chain has TRBV19 and TRBJ1-5, with TRBD1 identical over 9 bases. Germline assignment: CDR1 LNHDA and CDR2 SQIVND (reference sequence). The CDR3 runs 16 residues. Trimming removed 4 bases from V and 3 bases from J; junction bases left unmatched: 7. The CDR3 nucleotides read TGTGCCAGTAGTACCCCCGGGACAGGGATCAATCAGCCCCAGCATTTT. Protein sequence: CASSTPGTGINQPQHF.

The V gene is TRBV5-1, the J gene TRBJ1-1; 8 bases align to TRBD1. Trimming removed 4 bases from V and 1 base from J; junction bases left unmatched: 6. Germline values: CDR1 SGHRS, CDR2 YFSETQ. This CDR3 contains 15 residues. CDR3 DNA: TGCGCCAGCAGCCAACCGACAGGGGAGAACACTGAAGCTTTCTTT. It translates to CASSQPTGENTEAFF.

The chain links TRBV19 to TRBJ1-5; 7 bases are a match to TRBD1. J gave up 0 bases and V 0 bases, and 5 bases lay outside the gene matches. CDR1 and CDR2 from the germline V gene are LNHDA and SQIVND (reference sequence). The CDR3 runs 17 residues. The CDR3 DNA sequence: TGTGCCAGTAGTATAGATTTGGGACAGTATAGCAATCAGCCCCAGCATTTT. As protein: CASSIDLGQYSNQPQHF.

This CDR3 is CASRRGGNYGYTF. CDR3 bases: TGTGCCAGCAGACGGGGGGGGAACTATGGCTACACCTTC. The chain uses TRBV28 and TRBJ1-2, with D possibly matching TRBD1 (5 bases). The V and J ends lost 6 bases and 2 bases respectively, with 10 bases between them. The CDR3 length is 13 residues. Germline loops: CDR1 MDHEN, CDR2 SYDVKM.

The rearrangement joins TRBV27 to TRBJ2-3; TRBD2 might be the D (6 bases). The length of the CDR3 is 12 residues. Germline lookup yields CDR1 MNHEY and CDR2 SMNVEV (reference sequence). Trimming cost V 3 bases and J 6 bases, with 7 bases left between them. The CDR3: CASSFGGDTQYF. DNA of the CDR3: TGTGCCAGCAGTTTTGGGGGGGATACGCAGTATTTT.